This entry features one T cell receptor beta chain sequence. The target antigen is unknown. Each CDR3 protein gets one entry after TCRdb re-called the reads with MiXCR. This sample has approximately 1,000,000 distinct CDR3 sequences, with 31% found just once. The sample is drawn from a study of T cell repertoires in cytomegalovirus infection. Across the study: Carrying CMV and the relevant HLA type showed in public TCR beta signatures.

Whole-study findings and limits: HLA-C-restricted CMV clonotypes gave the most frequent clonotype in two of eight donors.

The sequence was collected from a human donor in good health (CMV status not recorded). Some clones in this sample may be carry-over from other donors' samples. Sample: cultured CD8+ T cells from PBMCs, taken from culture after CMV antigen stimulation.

CDR3 loop: CASSYDRGGDGYTF. Here the CDR3 DNA reads TGTGCCAGCAGTTACGACAGGGGGGGAGATGGCTACACCTTC. The chain links TRBV6-6 to TRBJ1-2, with TRBD1 identical over 9 bases. The CDR3 length is 14 residues. Germline V lookup: CDR1 MNHNY, CDR2 SVGAGI (reference sequence). V shed 2 bases and J 6 bases; nucleotides not matched to a gene: 4.